The rows below give T cell receptor beta chains drawn from one sample of a study of CD8 T cells in ankylosing spondylitis. TCRdb re-analysed the 5' RACE reads in MiXCR, keeping a single row per CDR3 protein. The table lists 650,000 to 800,000 distinct CDR3 sequences, about 20% of them singletons, with 19% in the top ten. The sample consisted of blood, either unsorted or a sorted T cell fraction (not recorded which). The receptors were gathered from a male donor with ankylosing spondylitis. The CDR3 runs from the conserved cysteine through the conserved F or W. Not all rows give a size; the values are once, few, many and, for expanded clones, a class.

V	J	size	CDR3
TRBV12-3/TRBV12-4	TRBJ2-5	few	CASLPDRGREGQETQYF
TRBV7-9	TRBJ2-1	NA	CASRGGTSGGPNEQFF
TRBV29-1	TRBJ2-2	NA	CSVRQGALGELFF
TRBV12-3/TRBV12-4	TRBJ2-3	NA	CASSLVLAGPSTDTQYF
TRBV12-2	TRBJ2-5	NA	CASRFLGPRDQETQYF
TRBV4-1	TRBJ1-1	NA	CASSQDGGLNTEAFF
TRBV9	TRBJ2-5	few	CASSVGRAGGPLETQYF
TRBV29-1	TRBJ2-3	few	CSVDKAELEPDTQYF
TRBV29-1	TRBJ2-1	NA	CSAGPRGGDNEQFF
TRBV7-2	TRBJ2-1	NA	CASSFAGTGGHYNEQFF
TRBV4-1	TRBJ2-2	NA	CASSHSGVSGELFF
TRBV15	TRBJ2-5	few	CATSRDRGAAYQETQYF
TRBV12-3/TRBV12-4	TRBJ2-2	many	CASTVAVYTGELFF
TRBV19	TRBJ2-3	few	CASSSTRGQGSTDTQYF
TRBV6-1	TRBJ1-1	NA	CASSESRGGAEAFF
TRBV12-3/TRBV12-4	TRBJ2-5	NA	CASSPRLVAETQYF
TRBV7-2	TRBJ2-2	few	CASSPWANTGELFF
TRBV12-3/TRBV12-4	TRBJ2-2	many	CASSYDRSNTGELFF
TRBV3-1	TRBJ1-1	NA	CASWAGNMNTEAFF
TRBV5-1	TRBJ1-5	NA	CASSPETGVQPQHF
TRBV10-2	TRBJ1-2	NA	CASSDGPSEANYGYTF
TRBV12-3/TRBV12-4	TRBJ2-6	few	CASIRGGSGANVLTF
TRBV4-1	TRBJ2-1	few	CASSQEGLAVLNEQFF
TRBV6-1	TRBJ2-2	NA	CASSQPPGPNTGELFF
TRBV20-1	TRBJ1-3	few	CSASHSGNTIYF
TRBV6-5	TRBJ1-6	NA	CASSYPSSGSPLHF
TRBV27	TRBJ1-1	NA	CASSLSGGAGDTEAFF
TRBV4-2	TRBJ2-5	NA	CASSQNPTTSGRGQETQYF
TRBV5-1	TRBJ2-7	NA	CASSLESTLDEQYF
TRBV7-8	TRBJ2-1	NA	CASSLGLAGEGTYNEQFF
TRBV7-8	TRBJ1-1	NA	CASSLDSGTGLLAFF
TRBV3-1	TRBJ2-7	NA	CASTQRPSGRYEQYF
TRBV7-9	TRBJ2-3	few	CASSLWNSPGTDTQYF
TRBV12-3/TRBV12-4	TRBJ1-1	many	CASSLDRGEAFF
TRBV30	TRBJ2-1	NA	CAWSDRNEQFF
TRBV24-1	TRBJ2-3	NA	CATSVVCWRGPQPNTDTQYF
TRBV2	TRBJ1-5	NA	CASGDQPQHF
TRBV12-3/TRBV12-4	TRBJ2-1	few	CASSRRGLSSYNEQFF
TRBV6-5	TRBJ2-1	NA	CASSWRGLAHNEQFF
TRBV12-5	TRBJ1-1	NA	CASALMNTEAFF
TRBV11-3	TRBJ2-1	few	CASSFPRTPSYNEQFF
TRBV4-2	TRBJ2-5	few	CASSQAVEVGETQYF